This T cell receptor (beta chain) was recovered during a study of breast tumors, draining lymph nodes, adjacent tissues (dated by TCRdb to the mid-2010s). Regarding the complete study: In breast cancer patients, the study compared the TCR beta repertoires of tumor, adjacent nontumor tissue and axillary lymph nodes. The study aimed to assess the relationships and possible T-cell exchange between tumor, surrounding tissue and draining lymph node repertoires in human breast cancer. Study-level results and caveats: Tumor T-cell repertoires showed less diversity than lymph node repertoires and more diversity than nontumor tissue repertoires, and tumor T-cell repertoires showed preferential V and J gene usage. The study presented the conclusion that tumor T cells originate in lymph nodes as consistent with a hypothesis, not as something directly demonstrated. The similarity between tumor and nontumor tissue repertoires was significantly greater in luminal-like breast cancer than in basal-like breast cancer. The data were considered consistent with the idea that most tumor T cells come from the lymph node and then expand in tumor tissue.

For this clonotype: Its antigen is still unknown. Per-base quality was not reported, and no clone a single base away is much larger than it.

The germline V gene supplies CDR1 ENHRY and CDR2 SYGVKD. V trim: 6 bases; J trim: 6 bases; unmatched bases: 7. Including the terminal cysteine and phenylalanine, the CDR3 comprises 16 residues. The kept DNA is CDR3 alone, 48 bases in frame from the first base. The run used an Illumina HiSeq 2000. TCR beta chain libraries were generated by multiplex PCR amplification. The amplified TCR beta chain products were analyzed by high-throughput sequencing. TCRdb itself trimmed the public reads at Q25 with fastp, ran MiXCR and retained productive beta chains. CDR3 protein duplicates are merged, each entry listing the most common genes and DNA. The sample table shows approximately 28,000 distinct CDR3 sequences, and approximately 63% are seen once. The ten top clones hold roughly 18% of the sample.

The V and J segments used are TRBV10-3 and TRBJ2-1; TRBD2 matches 14 bases in the middle. This TCR was recovered from a female donor with breast cancer. Some clones in this sample may be carry-over from other donors' samples. The sequencing sample was made of breast tumor tissue. Here is the DNA: TGTGCCATCAGAGGCTGGACTAGCGGGAGGCTCAATGAGCAGTTCTTC. Its amino acids are CAIRGWTSGRLNEQFF.